The rows below give T cell receptor beta chains drawn from one sample of a study of PD-1 blockade in classical Hodgkin lymphoma. Assay: immunoSEQ multiplex PCR; the TCRdb copy retains only in-frame clones and omits some. Seen here are 12,000 or so clones, roughly 81% observed once, and the top ten hold 36%. The material sequenced was CD8+ T cells from blood, taken before the fourth cycle of nivolumab. These receptors were taken from a human donor with classical Hodgkin lymphoma. The donor label of this sample is uncertain. CDR3s include the opening cysteine and the closing phenylalanine or tryptophan. A D gene is named only where the DNA matches it firmly. Expanded clones get a size class; other rows say once, few or many, or leave the size out.

D gene: TRBD2; J gene: TRBJ2-5; clone size: -; V gene: TRBV4-1; CDR3 protein: CASSQVALAGHGETQYF; CDR3 DNA: TGCGCCAGCAGCCAAGTAGCACTAGCGGGACATGGAGAGACCCAGTACTTC
D gene: -; J gene: TRBJ1-1; clone size: -; V gene: TRBV4-3; CDR3 protein: CASSQGVGAEAFF; CDR3 DNA: TGCGCCAGCAGCCAGGGTGTTGGCGCTGAAGCTTTCTTT
D gene: TRBD1; J gene: TRBJ2-7; clone size: once; V gene: TRBV11-2; CDR3 protein: CASSLGTGGFTSYEQYF; CDR3 DNA: TGTGCCAGCAGCTTAGGGACAGGGGGCTTTACAAGCTACGAGCAGTACTTC
D gene: -; J gene: TRBJ2-3; clone size: -; V gene: TRBV6-6; CDR3 protein: CASSYSYLGTLDTQYF; CDR3 DNA: TGTGCCAGCAGTTACTCGTATTTGGGTACTCTAGATACGCAGTATTTT
D gene: -; J gene: TRBJ2-7; clone size: -; V gene: TRBV5-3; CDR3 protein: CASSLDSAEQYF; CDR3 DNA: TGTGCCAGCAGCTTGGATTCTGCAGAGCAGTACTTC
D gene: TRBD2; J gene: TRBJ2-3; clone size: once; V gene: TRBV13; CDR3 protein: CASSLEGGRAGTDTQYF; CDR3 DNA: TGTGCCAGCAGCTTAGAGGGCGGGAGGGCCGGCACAGATACGCAGTATTTT
D gene: -; J gene: TRBJ2-5; clone size: -; V gene: TRBV11-2; CDR3 protein: CASSLARGPQETQYF; CDR3 DNA: TGTGCCAGCAGCTTAGCACGGGGGCCGCAAGAGACCCAGTACTTC
D gene: -; J gene: TRBJ2-1; clone size: -; V gene: TRBV10-1; CDR3 protein: CASSDSDSGPRRINEQFF; CDR3 DNA: TGCGCCAGCAGTGACTCCGACAGCGGACCCCGCAGGATCAATGAGCAGTTCTTC
D gene: -; J gene: TRBJ2-7; clone size: -; V gene: TRBV4-3; CDR3 protein: CASSQGTDTTYEQYF; CDR3 DNA: TGCGCCAGCAGCCAGGGGACGGACACTACCTACGAGCAGTACTTC
D gene: -; J gene: TRBJ2-1; clone size: -; V gene: TRBV7-7; CDR3 protein: CASSLEASNEQFF; CDR3 DNA: TGTGCCAGCAGCTTAGAAGCCAGCAATGAGCAGTTCTTC
D gene: -; J gene: TRBJ2-4; clone size: medium-sized; V gene: TRBV29-1; CDR3 protein: CSVENPGVNKNIQYF; CDR3 DNA: TGCAGCGTTGAAAACCCGGGAGTGAACAAAAACATTCAGTACTTC
D gene: -; J gene: TRBJ1-6; clone size: -; V gene: TRBV7-8; CDR3 protein: CASSLFQGRNSPLHF; CDR3 DNA: TGTGCCAGCAGCTTATTTCAGGGCCGAAATTCACCCCTCCACTTT
D gene: TRBD2; J gene: TRBJ2-1; clone size: once; V gene: TRBV11-1; CDR3 protein: CASSRAGGPNEQFF; CDR3 DNA: TGTGCCAGCAGCAGGGCGGGAGGGCCCAATGAGCAGTTCTTC
D gene: -; J gene: TRBJ2-5; clone size: once; V gene: TRBV19; CDR3 protein: CASSMFSGETQYF; CDR3 DNA: TGTGCCAGTAGTATGTTTTCAGGGGAGACCCAGTACTTC
D gene: TRBD2; J gene: TRBJ2-1; clone size: -; V gene: TRBV4-2; CDR3 protein: CASSQEAGEFYNEQFF; CDR3 DNA: TGTGCCAGCAGCCAAGAGGCGGGAGAGTTCTACAATGAGCAGTTCTTC
D gene: -; J gene: TRBJ2-2; clone size: few; V gene: TRBV5-6; CDR3 protein: CASSLGGDDTGELFF; CDR3 DNA: TGTGCCAGCAGCTTGGGAGGGGATGACACCGGGGAGCTGTTTTTT
D gene: TRBD2; J gene: TRBJ2-7; clone size: -; V gene: TRBV7-9; CDR3 protein: CASTMTSGYSYEQYF; CDR3 DNA: TGTGCCAGCACCATGACTAGCGGGTACTCCTACGAGCAGTACTTC
D gene: -; J gene: TRBJ1-5; clone size: few; V gene: TRBV30; CDR3 protein: CAWRVGNNQPQHF; CDR3 DNA: TGTGCCTGGAGGGTCGGGAACAATCAGCCCCAGCATTTT
D gene: -; J gene: TRBJ2-3; clone size: -; V gene: TRBV30; CDR3 protein: CAWSVRLADTQYF; CDR3 DNA: TGTGCCTGGAGTGTACGTTTGGCAGATACGCAGTATTTT
D gene: TRBD2; J gene: TRBJ2-1; clone size: -; V gene: TRBV7-2; CDR3 protein: CASSRTSGRMNEQFF; CDR3 DNA: TGTGCCAGCAGCCGCACTAGCGGGAGGATGAATGAGCAGTTCTTC
D gene: -; J gene: TRBJ1-1; clone size: -; V gene: TRBV5-4; CDR3 protein: CASSLGAEAFF; CDR3 DNA: TGTGCCAGCAGCCTGGGCGCTGAAGCTTTCTTT
D gene: TRBD1; J gene: TRBJ1-6; clone size: -; V gene: TRBV7-9; CDR3 protein: CASSLTSGQINSPLHF; CDR3 DNA: TGTGCCAGCAGCCTGACTTCGGGACAGATTAATTCACCCCTCCACTTT
D gene: -; J gene: TRBJ2-7; clone size: -; V gene: TRBV7-9; CDR3 protein: CASSLTGYEQYF; CDR3 DNA: TGTGCCAGCAGCTTGACAGGCTACGAGCAGTACTTC
D gene: TRBD2; J gene: TRBJ2-1; clone size: -; V gene: TRBV6-4; CDR3 protein: CASSETSGSYNEQFF; CDR3 DNA: TGTGCCAGCAGTGAGACCAGCGGGAGCTACAATGAGCAGTTCTTC
D gene: TRBD2; J gene: TRBJ2-3; clone size: -; V gene: TRBV5-5; CDR3 protein: CASNLAGGGDTQYF; CDR3 DNA: TGTGCCAGCAACCTGGCGGGAGGGGGAGATACGCAGTATTTT
D gene: -; J gene: TRBJ2-7; clone size: -; V gene: TRBV27; CDR3 protein: CASSLVAGRSYEQYF; CDR3 DNA: TGTGCCAGCAGTTTGGTGGCAGGGCGCTCCTACGAGCAGTACTTC
D gene: -; J gene: TRBJ1-1; clone size: -; V gene: TRBV9; CDR3 protein: CASSVGGLHTEAFF; CDR3 DNA: TGTGCCAGCAGCGTAGGTGGGTTGCACACTGAAGCTTTCTTT